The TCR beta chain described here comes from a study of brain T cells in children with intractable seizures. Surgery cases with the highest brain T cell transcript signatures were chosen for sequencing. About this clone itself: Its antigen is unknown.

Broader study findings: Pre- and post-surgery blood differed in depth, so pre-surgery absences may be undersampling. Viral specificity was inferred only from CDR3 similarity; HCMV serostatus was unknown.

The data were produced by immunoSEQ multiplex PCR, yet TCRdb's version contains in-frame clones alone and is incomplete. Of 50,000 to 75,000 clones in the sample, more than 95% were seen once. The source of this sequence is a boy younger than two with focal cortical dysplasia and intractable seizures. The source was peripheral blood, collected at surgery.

The CDR3 sequence: CASSLGGRDEQFF. In nucleotides, the CDR3 is TGTGCCAGCAGCCTTGGGGGACGGGATGAGCAGTTCTTC. This sequence joins TRBV9 and TRBJ2-1; D may correspond to TRBD1 or TRBD2 (5 bases each). CDR1 and CDR2 (germline): SGDLS, YYNGEE. This CDR3 spans 13 amino acids. Trimming shortened V by 4 bases and J by 8 bases, and 13 bases separated the two germline ends.